The rows below give T cell receptor beta chains drawn from one sample of a study of T cell responses to AZD1222 COVID-19 vaccine. Some clones are missing from TCRdb's copy, which holds only in-frame ones; the method was immunoSEQ multiplex PCR. The repertoire holds about 92,000 clones, roughly 88% seen once, with 22% in the top ten. The sequencing here drew on peripheral blood, taken on day 0 of AZD1222 vaccination. The receptor set was obtained from an adult in good health. Both conserved end residues are part of each CDR3. Each record gives: CDR3 length, V gene, J gene, D gene, CDR3 DNA, CDR3 protein. The D gene is left open where the match is weak.

17	TRBV7-3	TRBJ1-1	-	TGTGCCAGCAGCTTAACAGGAGCTCGGCAGAAGAACACTGAAGCTTTCTTT	CASSLTGARQKNTEAFF
13	TRBV5-1	TRBJ1-2	-	TGCGCCAGCAGTCAGGACAGTTTTTATGGCTACACCTTC	CASSQDSFYGYTF
17	TRBV4-3	TRBJ2-2	-	TGCGCCAGCAGCCAAGAACGCCCAGCTGCGAACACCGGGGAGCTGTTTTTT	CASSQERPAANTGELFF
12	TRBV5-1	TRBJ2-5	-	TGCGCCAGCAGCTTGGGAAAAGAGACCCAGTACTTC	CASSLGKETQYF
14	TRBV14	TRBJ2-7	-	TGTGCCAGCAGCCGAAGAGGACAGACCTACGAGCAGTACTTC	CASSRRGQTYEQYF
13	TRBV29-1	TRBJ2-2	-	TGCAGCGTTGCTGGGTGGGACACCGGGGAGCTGTTTTTT	CSVAGWDTGELFF
16	TRBV4-1	TRBJ2-5	TRBD2	TGCGCCAGCAGCCAAGGTCTAGCGGGGCCCCAAGAGACCCAGTACTTC	CASSQGLAGPQETQYF
13	TRBV11-3	TRBJ2-5	-	TGTGCCAGCAGATCTGGACGAGAAGAGACCCAGTACTTC	CASRSGREETQYF
12	TRBV10-3	TRBJ2-2	-	TGTGCCATCAGGGATAGTCGCGGGGAGCTGTTTTTT	CAIRDSRGELFF
14	TRBV5-1	TRBJ1-1	-	TGCGCCAGCAGCATACAGGGTATGAACACTGAAGCTTTCTTT	CASSIQGMNTEAFF
14	TRBV4-2	TRBJ2-3	-	TGTGCCAGCAGCGTTATTAATGTAGGAGATACGCAGTATTTT	CASSVINVGDTQYF
14	TRBV4-2	TRBJ1-2	-	TGTGCCAGCAGCTCCCCGGAAGGGCTCTATGGCTACACCTTC	CASSSPEGLYGYTF